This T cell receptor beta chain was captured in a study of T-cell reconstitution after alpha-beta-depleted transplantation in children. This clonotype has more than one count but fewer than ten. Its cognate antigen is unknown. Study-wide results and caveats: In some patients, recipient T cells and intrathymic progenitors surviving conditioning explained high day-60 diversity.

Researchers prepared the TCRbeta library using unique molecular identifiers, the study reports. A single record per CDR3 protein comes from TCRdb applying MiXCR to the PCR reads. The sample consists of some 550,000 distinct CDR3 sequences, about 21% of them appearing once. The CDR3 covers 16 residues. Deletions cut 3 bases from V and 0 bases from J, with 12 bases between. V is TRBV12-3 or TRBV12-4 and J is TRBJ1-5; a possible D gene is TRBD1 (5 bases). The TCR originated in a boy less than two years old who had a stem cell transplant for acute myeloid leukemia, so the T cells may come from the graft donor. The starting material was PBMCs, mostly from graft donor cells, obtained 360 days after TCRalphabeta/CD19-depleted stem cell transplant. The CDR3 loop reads CASSFSGGDSNQPQHF. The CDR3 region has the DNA TGTGCCAGCAGTTTCTCCGGGGGGGATAGCAATCAGCCCCAGCATTTT.